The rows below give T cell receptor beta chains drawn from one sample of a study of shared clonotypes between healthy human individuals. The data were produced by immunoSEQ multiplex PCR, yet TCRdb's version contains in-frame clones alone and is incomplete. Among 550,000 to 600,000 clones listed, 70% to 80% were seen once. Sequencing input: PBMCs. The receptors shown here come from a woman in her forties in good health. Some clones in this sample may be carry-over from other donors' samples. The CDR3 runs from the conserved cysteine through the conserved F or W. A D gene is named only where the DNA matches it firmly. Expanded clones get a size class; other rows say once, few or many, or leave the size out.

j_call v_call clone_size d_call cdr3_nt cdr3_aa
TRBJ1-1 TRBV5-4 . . TGTGCCAGCAGCGCGACTTCAGTGAACACTGAAGCTTTCTTT CASSATSVNTEAFF
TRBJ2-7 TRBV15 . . TGTGCCACCAGCAGAGATCCCTTCACAGAGCAGTACTTC CATSRDPFTEQYF
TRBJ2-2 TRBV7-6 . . TGTGCCAGCAGCTTGGCCGGGGAGCTGTTTTTT CASSLAGELFF
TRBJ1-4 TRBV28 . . TGTGCCAGCATCCTATCTCTAGACAGGCGGGTTAAAAAACTGTTTTTT CASILSLDRRVKKLFF
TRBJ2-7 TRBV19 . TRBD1 TGTGCCAGTAGCGTTGACAGGGCCTCCTACGAGCAGTACTTC CASSVDRASYEQYF
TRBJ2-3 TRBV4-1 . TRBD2 TGCGCCAGCAGCCAAGACCCGGGAGGTCGAAATACGCAGTATTTT CASSQDPGGRNTQYF
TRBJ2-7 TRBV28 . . TGTGCCAGCGCCGCCTCCTACGAGCAGTACTTC CASAASYEQYF
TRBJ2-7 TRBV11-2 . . TGTGCCAGCAGCTTCGACCCTACTAGTTCCTACGAGCAGTACTTC CASSFDPTSSYEQYF
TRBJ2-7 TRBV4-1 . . TGCGCCAGCAGCCCCCAGTCAGGACAGAACTCCTACGAGCAGTACTTC CASSPQSGQNSYEQYF
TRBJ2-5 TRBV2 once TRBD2 TGTGCCAGCAACTTAGACAGGCGGGGGGGAAAGACCCAGTACTTC CASNLDRRGGKTQYF
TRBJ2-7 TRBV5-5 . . TGTGCCAGCAGCTTGCAATCCGTTAGCTCCTACGAGCAGTACTTC CASSLQSVSSYEQYF
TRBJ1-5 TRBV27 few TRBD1 TGTGCCAGCAGTTGGGGACACAGGGGAATGGATCAGCCCCAGCATTTT CASSWGHRGMDQPQHF
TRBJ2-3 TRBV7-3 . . TGTGCCAGCAGCTTATCTTCTGGGAGGAGCACAGATACGCAGTATTTT CASSLSSGRSTDTQYF
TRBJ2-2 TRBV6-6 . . TGTGCCAGCAGTTATAGGTTCACCGGGGAGCTGTTTTTT CASSYRFTGELFF
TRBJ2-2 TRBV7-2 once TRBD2 TGTGCCAGCAGAGCTAGCGGGTCGAACACCGGGGAGCTGTTTTTT CASRASGSNTGELFF
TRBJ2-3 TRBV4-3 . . TGCGCCAGCAGCCAAGAAGGCCCCGGAAGCACAGATACGCAGTATTTT CASSQEGPGSTDTQYF
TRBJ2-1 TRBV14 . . TGTGCCAGCAGCCAAGGGGGTCCGTACAATGAGCAGTTCTTC CASSQGGPYNEQFF
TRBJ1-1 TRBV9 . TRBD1 TGTGCCAGCAGCGTAGGTGGCAGGGGGACCGAAGCTCTCTTT CASSVGGRGTEALF
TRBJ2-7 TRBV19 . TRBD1 TGTGCCAGTAGTAAGCCGGGACAGATAATCGAGCAGTACTTC CASSKPGQIIEQYF
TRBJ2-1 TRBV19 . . TGTGCCAGTAGTGTCGGGACGAACTCCTACAATGAGCAGTTCTTC CASSVGTNSYNEQFF
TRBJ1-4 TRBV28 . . TGTGCCAGCAGCACTACCCACGGCGGGGGCGATGAAAAACTGTTTTTT CASSTTHGGGDEKLFF
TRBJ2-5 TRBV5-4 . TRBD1 TGTGCCAGCAGCCCGGCCCGGACAGGGGGGGAGACCCAGTACTTC CASSPARTGGETQYF
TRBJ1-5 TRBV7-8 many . TGTGCCAGCAGCTTAAGGCAGGCGGACTATAGCAATCAGCCCCAGCATTTT CASSLRQADYSNQPQHF
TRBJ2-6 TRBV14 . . TGTGCCAGCAGGCACTCTGGGGCCAACGTCCTGACTTTC CASRHSGANVLTF
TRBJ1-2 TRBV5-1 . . TGCGCCAGCAGCCCGAATGGGGGGTATGGCTACACCTTC CASSPNGGYGYTF
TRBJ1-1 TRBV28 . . TGTGCCAGCAGGACTCACGGGGACGCTGAAGCTTTCTTT CASRTHGDAEAFF
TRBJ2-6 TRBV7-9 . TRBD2 TGTGCCAGCAGCTTATGGGCGGGGGCTGGGGCCAACGTCCTGACTTTC CASSLWAGAGANVLTF
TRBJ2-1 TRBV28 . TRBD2 TGTGCCAGCAGCAGCACCGGGACTAGCTCCTACAATGAGCAGTTCTTC CASSSTGTSSYNEQFF
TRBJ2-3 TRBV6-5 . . TGTGCCAGCAGTTATTCAGATACGCAGTATTTT CASSYSDTQYF
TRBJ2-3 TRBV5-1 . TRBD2 TGCGCCAGCAGCGCCCGACTAGCGGACCAGAGCACAGATACGCAGTATTTT CASSARLADQSTDTQYF
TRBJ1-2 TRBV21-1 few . TGTGCCAGCAGCATAGGGGGGGCGTACGGCTACACCTTC CASSIGGAYGYTF
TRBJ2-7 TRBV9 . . TGTGCCAGCAGCTCGGGACTGATGTACGAGCAGTACTTC CASSSGLMYEQYF
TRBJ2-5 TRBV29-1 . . TGCAGCGTTGAAGGGGGAGCTCTCGGGACCCAGTACTTC CSVEGGALGTQYF
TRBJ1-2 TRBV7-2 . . TGTGCCAGCAGCTTCGGGCCTGACTATGGCTACACCTTC CASSFGPDYGYTF
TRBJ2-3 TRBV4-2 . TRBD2 TGTGCCAGCAGCCAAGAAGGGCGGGAGGGGGTAGATACGCAGTATTTT CASSQEGREGVDTQYF
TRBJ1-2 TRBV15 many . TGTGCCACCAGCAGGGACAGCATCTATGGCTACACCTTC CATSRDSIYGYTF
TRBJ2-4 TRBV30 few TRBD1 TGTGCCTGCCAGGGACAGGGGAGAAACATTCAGTACTTC CACQGQGRNIQYF
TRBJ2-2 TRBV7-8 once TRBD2 TGTGCCAGCAGCTTAGTAGCGGGAGGGCCAACCGGGGAGCTGTTTTTT CASSLVAGGPTGELFF
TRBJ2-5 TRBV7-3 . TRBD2 TGTGCCAGCAGCTTAGCGGGAGTTCAGGAGACCCAGTACTTC CASSLAGVQETQYF
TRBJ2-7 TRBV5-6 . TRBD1 TGTGCCAGCAGCAAATCCGGGACAGTCTACGAGCAGTACTTC CASSKSGTVYEQYF
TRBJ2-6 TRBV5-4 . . TGTGCCAGCAGCCAGCAGGGGTCCGGGGCCAACGTCCTGACTTTC CASSQQGSGANVLTF
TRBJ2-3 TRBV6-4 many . TGTGCCAGCAGTGACGGGGAGTCCGCAGATACGCAGTATTTT CASSDGESADTQYF
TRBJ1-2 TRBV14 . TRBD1 TGTGCCAGCAGCCAAGATTTAACAGGGGGCATGGCTGGCTACACCTTC CASSQDLTGGMAGYTF
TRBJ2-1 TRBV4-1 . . TGCGCCAGCAGCCAAACGCGCGGGGGCGCGGAGCAGTTCTTC CASSQTRGGAEQFF
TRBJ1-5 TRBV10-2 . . TGCGCCAGCAGTGAGTCGTCATATCAGCCCCAGCATTTT CASSESSYQPQHF
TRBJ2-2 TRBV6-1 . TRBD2 TGTGCCAGCAGTGAAGACGGGAGGGCGGGCACCGGGGAGCTGTTTTTT CASSEDGRAGTGELFF
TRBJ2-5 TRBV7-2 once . TGTGCCAGCAGCTTAGGAAGGGAGACCCAGTACTTC CASSLGRETQYF
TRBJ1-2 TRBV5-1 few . TGCGCCAGCAGCTTAAGGCTTAACTATGGCTACACCTTC CASSLRLNYGYTF
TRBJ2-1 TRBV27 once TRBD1 TGTGCCAGCACTTACTTTTCAGGGGGCCGAAATGAGCAGTTCTTC CASTYFSGGRNEQFF
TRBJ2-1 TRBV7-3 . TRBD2 TGTGCCAGCAGCGCGGGACTAGCGGGAGTGGGTGAGCAGTTCTTC CASSAGLAGVGEQFF
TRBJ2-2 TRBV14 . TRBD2 TGTGCCAGCAGAACTAGCGGGACGAACGGGGAGCTGTTTTTT CASRTSGTNGELFF
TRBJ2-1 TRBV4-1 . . TGCGCCAGCAGCCAAGGAGCGAACATAAACAATGAGCAGTTCTTC CASSQGANINNEQFF